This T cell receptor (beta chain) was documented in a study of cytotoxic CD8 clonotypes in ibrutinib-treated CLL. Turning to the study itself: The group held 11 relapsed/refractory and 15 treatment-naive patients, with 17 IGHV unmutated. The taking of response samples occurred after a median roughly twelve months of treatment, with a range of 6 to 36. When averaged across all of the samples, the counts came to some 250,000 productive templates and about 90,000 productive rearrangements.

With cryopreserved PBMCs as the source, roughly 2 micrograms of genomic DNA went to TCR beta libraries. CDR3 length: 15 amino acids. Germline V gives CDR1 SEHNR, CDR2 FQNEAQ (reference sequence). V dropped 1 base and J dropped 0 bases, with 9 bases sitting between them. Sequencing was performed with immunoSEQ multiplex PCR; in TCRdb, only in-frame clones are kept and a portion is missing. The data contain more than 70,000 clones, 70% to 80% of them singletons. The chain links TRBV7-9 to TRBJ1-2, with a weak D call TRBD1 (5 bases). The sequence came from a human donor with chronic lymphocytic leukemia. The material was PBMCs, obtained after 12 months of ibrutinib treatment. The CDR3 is CASSLGGEPNYGYTF. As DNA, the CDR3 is TGTGCCAGCAGCTTAGGGGGGGAACCTAACTATGGCTACACCTTC.